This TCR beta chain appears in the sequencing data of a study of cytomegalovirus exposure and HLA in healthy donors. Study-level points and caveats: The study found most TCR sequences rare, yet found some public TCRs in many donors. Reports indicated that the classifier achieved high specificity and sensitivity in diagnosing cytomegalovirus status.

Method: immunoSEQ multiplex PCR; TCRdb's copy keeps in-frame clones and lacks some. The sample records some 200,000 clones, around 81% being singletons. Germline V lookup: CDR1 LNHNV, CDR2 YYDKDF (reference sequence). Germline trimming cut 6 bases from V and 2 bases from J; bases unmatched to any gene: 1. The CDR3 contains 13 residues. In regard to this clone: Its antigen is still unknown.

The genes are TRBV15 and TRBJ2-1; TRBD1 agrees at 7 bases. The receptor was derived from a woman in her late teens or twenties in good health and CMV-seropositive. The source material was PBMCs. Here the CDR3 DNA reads TGTGCCACCAGGGACAGGACCTACAATGAGCAGTTCTTC. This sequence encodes CATRDRTYNEQFF.